A single sample gave rise to the 21 T cell receptor beta chains below, sequenced in a study of T cells expressing NK-cell markers. TCRdb reprocessed the 5' RACE reads; each CDR3 protein has one entry and no DNA is given. Recorded for this sample: a few hundred thousand distinct CDR3 sequences. Material: blood T cells: a sorted CD56 or NKG2C T cell subset, CD4+ or CD8+ T cells, or bulk PBMC T cells (not recorded which). These receptors came from a man aged 18-69 years in good health.

This chain uses TRBV29-1 with TRBJ2-7; there is no DNA to check the TCRdb D call of TRBD1. Germline-derived CDR1 and CDR2 are SQVTM and ANQGSEA. The CDR3 spans 13 residues. CDR3 protein: CSVSPRGAREQYF.

The chain combines TRBV15 with TRBJ2-1; TCRdb picks TRBD2, but there is no DNA to check that call. The CDR3 loop spans 16 amino acids. Germline CDR1 LNHNV, CDR2 YYDKDF (reference sequence). The CDR3 spells CATSRVRTSSYNEQFF.

The chain uses TRBV3-1 and TRBJ1-4. The CDR3 is 12 amino acids. Germline V gene data show CDR1 as LGHDT and CDR2 as YNNKEL (reference sequence). Here the CDR3 reads CASSPTAEKLFF.

This chain uses TRBV6-1 with TRBJ2-2; no DNA is available, so the TRBD1 call from TCRdb remains unchecked. This CDR3 is 16 amino acids long. The germline CDR1 and CDR2 sequences are MNHNS and SASEGT. The CDR3 loop reads CASRRTGGISTGELFF.

The J gene is TRBJ2-2, the V gene TRBV7-2; checking the TCRdb D call of TRBD2 is not possible without DNA. Germline V lookup: CDR1 SGHTA, CDR2 FQGNSA. This CDR3 region has 16 residues. The CDR3 is CASSLGGGTNTGELFF.

The J gene is TRBJ2-5, the V gene TRBV20-1. The CDR3 consists of 14 residues. The germline gives CDR1 DFQATT, CDR2 SNEGSKA (reference sequence). CDR3 in amino acids: CSARRSTAVETQYF.

The chain uses TRBV4-1 and TRBJ2-1; TCRdb calls TRBD1, which cannot be checked without DNA. Germline-derived CDR1 and CDR2 are MGHRA and YSYEKL. The CDR3 covers 17 residues. The CDR3 sequence: CASSPGSGRGVYNEQFF.

The genes are TRBV20-1 and TRBJ2-3; TCRdb reports TRBD2, a call that lacks DNA to check it against. This CDR3 comprises 15 residues. Germline CDR1 reads DFQATT; CDR2 reads SNEGSKA (reference sequence). CDR3 residues: CSAFQTSGATDTQYF.

The chain employs TRBV6-7 and TRBJ2-7; TCRdb's assignment of TRBD1 cannot be checked, as there is no DNA. TRBV6-7 is an ORF, and what it does is uncertain. The CDR3 has 15 residues. The CDR3: CASSHGQGQDYEQYF.

The gene calls are TRBV12-3 or TRBV12-4 and TRBJ1-2. The CDR3 contains 13 residues. This CDR3 reads CASSLNSWRGYTF.

CDR3 amino acids: CATSRVIGLQETQYF. The chain couples TRBV15 to TRBJ2-5. Germline loops: CDR1 LNHNV, CDR2 YYDKDF (reference sequence). This CDR3 spans 15 amino acids.

This chain links TRBV5-1 with TRBJ2-5; TCRdb designates TRBD1, a call that cannot be tested without DNA. The CDR3 runs 15 residues. Looked up from germline, CDR1 is SGHRS and CDR2 is YFSETQ. CDR3 sequence: CASSKRGERQETQYF.

The chain combines TRBV6-5 with TRBJ2-7; the TCRdb call, TRBD1, lacks DNA for checking. Looked up from germline, CDR1 is MNHEY and CDR2 is SVGAGI. The CDR3 is 12 amino acids. The CDR3 sequence is CASSYLRGEQYF.

V usage is TRBV7-9 and J usage is TRBJ1-5; TCRdb proposes TRBD1, but this gene call is untestable without DNA. The CDR3 consists of 16 residues. Germline CDR1 SEHNR, CDR2 FQNEAQ (reference sequence). CDR3 protein: CASSSAGGRDNQPQHF.

The rearrangement uses TRBV5-1 and TRBJ2-5; TCRdb's D gene call, TRBD1, goes unchecked for lack of DNA. CDR3 length: 16 residues. Germline V CDR1 and CDR2: SGHRS, YFSETQ. The CDR3 sequence is CASSPVPTGVGETQYF.

This chain connects TRBV9 to TRBJ2-3. This CDR3 is 16 amino acids long. Germline-derived CDR1 and CDR2 are SGDLS and YYNGEE. The CDR3 protein is CASSPRTTTRTDTQYF.

The V and J genes are TRBV20-1 and TRBJ2-3; the D call of TRBD2 rests on TCRdb alone, since no DNA is present to check it. Germline loops: CDR1 DFQATT, CDR2 SNEGSKA (reference sequence). This CDR3 spans 15 amino acids. The CDR3 sequence: CSASFGLAGTDTQYF.

The gene calls are TRBV5-6 and TRBJ2-3; TCRdb designates TRBD1, a call that cannot be tested without DNA. The CDR3 totals 14 residues. CDR1 and CDR2 from the germline V gene are SGHDT and YYEEEE. The CDR3 reads CASYPGFSTDTQYF. The complete variable domain, with remaining parts taken from reference TRBV5-6 and TRBJ2-3, reads DAGVTQSPTHLIKTRGQQVTLRCSPKSGHDTVSWYQQALGQGPQFIFQYYEEEERQRGNFPDRFSGHQFPNYSSELNVNALLLGDSALYLCASYPGFSTDTQYFGPGTRLTVL.

J is TRBJ2-3 and V is TRBV20-1. Germline V gene data show CDR1 as DFQATT and CDR2 as SNEGSKA (reference sequence). The CDR3 has 13 amino acids. The CDR3 sequence is CSGYSSGPDTQYF.

This rearrangement joins TRBV6-5 to TRBJ2-7. This CDR3 region has 14 residues. Germline CDR1 is MNHEY and CDR2 is SVGAGI. The CDR3 spells CASSYARVSYEQYF.

The genes are TRBV20-1 and TRBJ2-5; TCRdb calls TRBD1, which cannot be checked without DNA. The CDR3 is 14 amino acids. CDR1 and CDR2 from the germline V gene are DFQATT and SNEGSKA (reference sequence). The CDR3 loop is CSASRDRGTGTQYF.